A selection of T cell receptor beta chains follows, all from one sample in a study of T-cell memory formation after mild COVID-19. Using its own MiXCR run on the 5' RACE reads, TCRdb lists one record per CDR3 protein. Among about 150,000 distinct CDR3 sequences, approximately 15% were seen once, and the ten largest hold roughly 13%. Sequences were obtained from PBMCs or a T cell subset sorted from them (not recorded which). These receptors all come from an adult woman who had mild COVID-19 (a few samples of this study predate the infection). Cell type and time point are not known. The CDR3 runs from the conserved cysteine through the conserved F or W. A D gene is named only where the DNA matches it firmly. Clone size is not always given. Where it is, it says once, few, many or a class for expanded clones.

D gene,V gene,clone size,J gene,CDR3 DNA,CDR3 protein
TRBD1,TRBV5-1,NA,TRBJ1-2,TGCGCCAGCAGCACTGACGGACAGGAGAACTATGGCTACACCTTC,CASSTDGQENYGYTF
NA,TRBV9,NA,TRBJ1-1,TGTGCCAGCAGCGTAGGGGGTCGGGACACTGAAGCTTTCTTT,CASSVGGRDTEAFF
NA,TRBV29-1,NA,TRBJ1-1,TGCAGCGTTGAACGGCAAATGAACACTGAAGCTTTCTTT,CSVERQMNTEAFF
NA,TRBV7-6,NA,TRBJ2-7,TGTGCCATCAGCCAACCGACGGCAGGGGCCGAGCAGTACTTC,CAISQPTAGAEQYF
TRBD2,TRBV5-1,few,TRBJ2-5,TGCGCCAGCAGTCCGGGACTAGGAGCTGAGACCCAGTACTTC,CASSPGLGAETQYF
NA,TRBV7-9,few,TRBJ2-7,TGTGCCAGCAGCCCCCCGCTGGGGGGTCCCTCCTACGAGCAGTACTTC,CASSPPLGGPSYEQYF
NA,TRBV11-3,many,TRBJ2-3,TGTGCCAGCAGCTCCCGCAAGTTACTCGGCCAGGCGAGCACAGATACGCAGTATTTT,CASSSRKLLGQASTDTQYF
NA,TRBV5-4,NA,TRBJ2-5,TGTGCCAGCAGCTTTCTCGGGGTGGAGGAGACCCAGTACTTC,CASSFLGVEETQYF
TRBD1,TRBV7-8,few,TRBJ2-1,TGTGCCAGCAGCCCAATCGGGACAGTCGACTACTACCTCGATTACAATGAGCAGTTCTTC,CASSPIGTVDYYLDYNEQFF
NA,TRBV7-3,many,TRBJ2-1,TGTGCCAGCAGCTTAGCCGGGCAAAGCTCCTACAATGAGCAGTTCTTC,CASSLAGQSSYNEQFF
TRBD1,TRBV7-7,few,TRBJ2-5,TGTGCTAGCAGCTCCGGGACAGGGTTGGGAGAGACCCAGTACTTC,CASSSGTGLGETQYF
TRBD1,TRBV6-2/TRBV6-3,few,TRBJ2-7,TGTGCCAGCAACAGACCGGGACAGGGCCTATACGAGCAGTACTTC,CASNRPGQGLYEQYF
TRBD1,TRBV24-1,few,TRBJ2-1,TGTGCCACCAGCAGCGGACAGGGGGCCGTCAATGAGCAGTTCTTC,CATSSGQGAVNEQFF
NA,TRBV20-1,NA,TRBJ2-1,TGCAGTGCCAGCCACAATGAGCAGTTCTTC,CSASHNEQFF
TRBD2,TRBV2,NA,TRBJ2-1,TGTGCCAGCAGTTGGGTAGCGGGGGGTCCCACTGAGCAGTTCTTC,CASSWVAGGPTEQFF
NA,TRBV5-6,NA,TRBJ1-2,TGTGCCAGCAGCCTGCTTTTTGAAGACTATGGCTACACCTTC,CASSLLFEDYGYTF
TRBD2,TRBV12-3/TRBV12-4,NA,TRBJ2-1,TGTGCCAGCAGTTTGAGGGTCACTAGCGGGGGCCGCAATGAGCAGTTCTTC,CASSLRVTSGGRNEQFF
NA,TRBV20-1,NA,TRBJ2-1,TGCAGTGCACGCGGGACCCATTACAATGAGCAGTTCTTC,CSARGTHYNEQFF
NA,TRBV10-3,NA,TRBJ2-7,TGTGCCATCAGCGTACAGTACGAGCAGTACTTC,CAISVQYEQYF
NA,TRBV20-1,NA,TRBJ2-2,TGCAGTGCTACTGGGAACACCGGGGAGCTGTTTTTT,CSATGNTGELFF
TRBD2,TRBV5-6,NA,TRBJ2-2,TGTGCCAGCAGCCCGGGGACTAGCTGGAACGTGGAGCTGTTTTTT,CASSPGTSWNVELFF
TRBD1,TRBV24-1,many,TRBJ1-1,TGTGCCACCAGTGACGGACAGGGACAGGAAACTGAAGCTTTCTTT,CATSDGQGQETEAFF
NA,TRBV29-1,NA,TRBJ2-1,TGCAGCGTTGTGAACAATGAGCAGTTCTTC,CSVVNNEQFF
NA,TRBV7-9,many,TRBJ2-2,TGTGCCAGCAGCTTAGGGGCCGGGGAGCTGTTTTTT,CASSLGAGELFF
NA,TRBV2,NA,TRBJ1-5,TGTGCCAGCGCCAGACTGAATAGCAATCAGCCCCAGCATTTT,CASARLNSNQPQHF
NA,TRBV19,NA,TRBJ2-3,TGTGCCAGTAGTGGGGCTGTAGATACGCAGTATTTT,CASSGAVDTQYF
TRBD1,TRBV6-5,few,TRBJ1-1,TGTGCCAGCAGTTACCGTAGGACAGGGGGCACCTCTGAAGCTTTCTTT,CASSYRRTGGTSEAFF
TRBD1,TRBV25-1,few,TRBJ1-1,TGTGCCAGCAGAAGGGGACAGGTCAACACTGAAGCTTTCTTT,CASRRGQVNTEAFF
NA,TRBV4-2,few,TRBJ1-1,TGTGCCAGCAGCCAACTACACTACCGGGACGGGAACACTGAAGCTTTCTTT,CASSQLHYRDGNTEAFF
TRBD2,TRBV4-3,NA,TRBJ2-2,TGCGCCAGCAGCCAGGGGACCCCGGGACTAGCGGGAGCCGGGGAGCTGTTTTTT,CASSQGTPGLAGAGELFF
NA,TRBV6-5,NA,TRBJ2-3,TGTGCCAGCAGTTACGGAGGAATGACGACAGATACGCAGTATTTT,CASSYGGMTTDTQYF
NA,TRBV24-1,few,TRBJ2-5,TGTGCCACCGGGGGAGGACAGGCCCAAGAGACCCAGTACTTC,CATGGGQAQETQYF
TRBD2,TRBV20-1,NA,TRBJ2-3,TGCAGTCTCGGGGCGGGAGTCAGGACAGATACGCAGTATTTT,CSLGAGVRTDTQYF
TRBD1,TRBV9,few,TRBJ1-1,TGTGCCAGCAGCTCCAAGGCCGGGACAGTGGAAACTGAAGCTTTCTTT,CASSSKAGTVETEAFF
NA,TRBV4-1,few,TRBJ2-1,TGCGCCAGCAGCCTCCGGGACTTCCCCAATGAGCAGTTCTTC,CASSLRDFPNEQFF
TRBD2,TRBV5-1,NA,TRBJ2-5,TGCGCCAGCAGCCGAAGCGGGAGCTGGGAGACCCAGTACTTC,CASSRSGSWETQYF
NA,TRBV29-1,NA,TRBJ2-7,TGCAGCGTTGCGTGGGAATCAACGCTTTACGAGCAGTACTTC,CSVAWESTLYEQYF
NA,TRBV7-6,many,TRBJ2-7,TGTGCCAGCAGCTTAGGGGGACTCTCCTACGAGCAGTACTTC,CASSLGGLSYEQYF
NA,TRBV28,NA,TRBJ2-1,TGTGCCAGCAGTCTTGCGACGGTGGCCTACAATGAGCAGTTCTTC,CASSLATVAYNEQFF
TRBD1,TRBV19,few,TRBJ2-5,TGTGCCAGTAGTATATATTCTGGGGCAGGGGGAGAGACCCAGTACTTC,CASSIYSGAGGETQYF
NA,TRBV12-3/TRBV12-4,NA,TRBJ1-5,TGTGCCAGCAGTTTATTCGGACCCAATCAGCCCCAGCATTTT,CASSLFGPNQPQHF
NA,TRBV10-3,NA,TRBJ1-5,TGTGCCATCAGTGAAGGGTTACTTAGCAATCAGCCCCAGCATTTT,CAISEGLLSNQPQHF
NA,TRBV27,NA,TRBJ2-3,TGTGCCAGCAGGGGGCCCGGGGGTACGCAGTATTTT,CASRGPGGTQYF
TRBD2,TRBV4-3,NA,TRBJ2-1,TGCGCCAGCAGCCAAGATAGCGGGAGGCCCTACAATGAGCAGTTCTTC,CASSQDSGRPYNEQFF
NA,TRBV6-1,few,TRBJ2-1,TGTGCCAGCAGTGGACTCAATGAGCAGTTCTTC,CASSGLNEQFF
TRBD1,TRBV29-1,NA,TRBJ2-3,TGCAGCGTTGATGGGACAGAGCAAGATACGCAGTATTTT,CSVDGTEQDTQYF
TRBD2,TRBV6-2/TRBV6-3,few,TRBJ2-7,TGTGCCAGCAGACTAGCGGGAGGGTACGAGCAGTACTTC,CASRLAGGYEQYF
NA,TRBV15,NA,TRBJ2-3,TGTGCCACCAGCAACCGGGCCAACCTAGATACGCAGTATTTT,CATSNRANLDTQYF
TRBD2,TRBV24-1,NA,TRBJ2-1,TGTGCCACCAGTGGTAGCGCGGGAGGGACCCCAGTCAATGAGCAGTTCTTC,CATSGSAGGTPVNEQFF
NA,TRBV4-1,NA,TRBJ2-7,TGCGCCAGCAGCCAAGCACTGGGGATTTCCTACGAGCAGTACTTC,CASSQALGISYEQYF